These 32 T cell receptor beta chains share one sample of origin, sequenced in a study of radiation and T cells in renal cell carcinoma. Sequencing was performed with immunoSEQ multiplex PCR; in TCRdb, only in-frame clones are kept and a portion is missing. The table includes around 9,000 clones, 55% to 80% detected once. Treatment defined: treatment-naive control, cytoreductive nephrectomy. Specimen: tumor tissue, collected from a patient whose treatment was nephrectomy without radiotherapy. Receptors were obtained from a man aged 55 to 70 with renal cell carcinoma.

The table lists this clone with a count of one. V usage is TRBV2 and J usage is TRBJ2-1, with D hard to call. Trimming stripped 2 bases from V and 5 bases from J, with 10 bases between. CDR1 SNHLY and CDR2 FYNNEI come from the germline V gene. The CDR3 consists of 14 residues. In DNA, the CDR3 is TGTGCCAGCAGTGAAAGGTTAGTCGACAATGAGCAGTTCTTC. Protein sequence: CASSERLVDNEQFF.

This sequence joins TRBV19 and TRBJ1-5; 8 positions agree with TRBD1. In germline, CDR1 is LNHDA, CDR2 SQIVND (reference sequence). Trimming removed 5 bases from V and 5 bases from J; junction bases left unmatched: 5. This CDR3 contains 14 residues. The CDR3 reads CASSGQGGDQPQHF. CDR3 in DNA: TGTGCCAGTAGTGGACAGGGTGGGGATCAGCCCCAGCATTTT.

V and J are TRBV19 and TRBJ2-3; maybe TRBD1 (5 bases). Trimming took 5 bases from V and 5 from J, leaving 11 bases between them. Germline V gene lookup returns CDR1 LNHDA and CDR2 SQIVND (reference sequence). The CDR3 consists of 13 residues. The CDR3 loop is CASSPRQLDTQYF. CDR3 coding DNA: TGTGCCAGTAGTCCCCGACAGCTAGATACGCAGTATTTT.

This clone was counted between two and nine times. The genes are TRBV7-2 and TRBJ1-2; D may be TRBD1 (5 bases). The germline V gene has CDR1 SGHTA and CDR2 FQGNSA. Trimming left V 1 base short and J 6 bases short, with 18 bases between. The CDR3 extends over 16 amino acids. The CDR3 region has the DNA TGTGCCAGCAGCTTAGGAGACCCGAGGGGCCGGGATGGCTACACCTTC. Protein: CASSLGDPRGRDGYTF. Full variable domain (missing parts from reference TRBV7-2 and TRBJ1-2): GAGVSQSPSNKVTEKGKDVELRCDPISGHTALYWYRQSLGQGLEFLIYFQGNSAPDKSGLPSDRFSAERTGGSVSTLTIQRTQQEDSAVYLCASSLGDPRGRDGYTFGSGTRLTVV.

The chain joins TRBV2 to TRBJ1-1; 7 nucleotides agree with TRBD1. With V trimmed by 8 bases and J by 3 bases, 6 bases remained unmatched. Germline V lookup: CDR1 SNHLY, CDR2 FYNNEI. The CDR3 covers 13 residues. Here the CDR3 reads CASEQQGDTEAFF. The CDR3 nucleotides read TGTGCCAGCGAGCAGCAGGGGGACACTGAAGCTTTCTTT.

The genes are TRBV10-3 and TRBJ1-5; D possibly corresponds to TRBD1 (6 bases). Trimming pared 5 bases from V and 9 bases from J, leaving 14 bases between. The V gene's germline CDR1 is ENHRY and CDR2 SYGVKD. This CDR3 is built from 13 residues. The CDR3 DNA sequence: TGTGCCATCAGTCCGTCGGAGGGGGGGCCCCAGCATTTT. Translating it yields CAISPSEGGPQHF.

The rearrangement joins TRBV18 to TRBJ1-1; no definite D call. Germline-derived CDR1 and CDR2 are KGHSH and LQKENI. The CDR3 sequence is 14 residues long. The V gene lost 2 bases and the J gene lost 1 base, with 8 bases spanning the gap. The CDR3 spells CASSPGTPNTEAFF. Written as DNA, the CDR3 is TGTGCCAGCTCACCAGGCACCCCGAACACTGAAGCTTTCTTT.

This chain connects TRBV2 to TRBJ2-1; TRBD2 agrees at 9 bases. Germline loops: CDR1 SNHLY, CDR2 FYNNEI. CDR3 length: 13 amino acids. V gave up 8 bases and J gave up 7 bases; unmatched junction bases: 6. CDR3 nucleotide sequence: TGTGCCAGCGCGGGAGGGCCAGGGAATGAGCAGTTCTTC. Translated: CASAGGPGNEQFF.

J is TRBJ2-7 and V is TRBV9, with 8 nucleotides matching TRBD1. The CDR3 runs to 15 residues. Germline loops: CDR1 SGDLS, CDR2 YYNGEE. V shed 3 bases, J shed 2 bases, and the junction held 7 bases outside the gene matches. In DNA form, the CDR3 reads TGTGCCAGCAGCGCCGGACAGGGATCTACCTACGAGCAGTACTTC. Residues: CASSAGQGSTYEQYF.

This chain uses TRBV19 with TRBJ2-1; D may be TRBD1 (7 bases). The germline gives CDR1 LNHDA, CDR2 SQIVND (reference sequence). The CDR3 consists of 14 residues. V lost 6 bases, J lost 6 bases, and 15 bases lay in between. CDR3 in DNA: TGTGCCAGTAGCGGAGGGGGCTTCGGCAATGAGCAGTTCTTC. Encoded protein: CASSGGGFGNEQFF.

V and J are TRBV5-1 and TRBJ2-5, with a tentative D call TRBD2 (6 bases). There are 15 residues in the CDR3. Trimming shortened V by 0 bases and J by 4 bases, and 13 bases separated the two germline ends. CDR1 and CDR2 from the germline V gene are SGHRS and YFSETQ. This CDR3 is CASSLGMGGGETQYF. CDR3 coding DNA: TGCGCCAGCAGCTTGGGAATGGGAGGAGGAGAGACCCAGTACTTC.

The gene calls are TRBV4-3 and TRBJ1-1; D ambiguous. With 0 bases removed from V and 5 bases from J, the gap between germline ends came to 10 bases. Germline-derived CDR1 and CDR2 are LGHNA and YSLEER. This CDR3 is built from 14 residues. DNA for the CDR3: TGCGCCAGCAGCCAAGATGACTCATGGACTGAAGCTTTCTTT. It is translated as CASSQDDSWTEAFF.

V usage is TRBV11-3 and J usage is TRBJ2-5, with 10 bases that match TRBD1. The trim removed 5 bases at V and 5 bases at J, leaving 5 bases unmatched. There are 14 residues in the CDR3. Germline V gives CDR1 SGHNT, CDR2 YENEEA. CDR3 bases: TGTGCCAGCAGCGCACGGACAGGGGGGGAGACCCAGTACTTC. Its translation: CASSARTGGETQYF.

The CDR3 nucleotides are TGTGCCAGTAGTATGACCTGGGACGCCTTGAACACTGAAGCTTTCTTT. Protein product: CASSMTWDALNTEAFF. V and J are TRBV19 and TRBJ1-1; possibly TRBD1 for D (5 bases). Looked up from germline, CDR1 is LNHDA and CDR2 is SQIVND (reference sequence). Trimming removed 3 bases at V and 0 bases at J, with 14 bases between. There are 16 residues in the CDR3.

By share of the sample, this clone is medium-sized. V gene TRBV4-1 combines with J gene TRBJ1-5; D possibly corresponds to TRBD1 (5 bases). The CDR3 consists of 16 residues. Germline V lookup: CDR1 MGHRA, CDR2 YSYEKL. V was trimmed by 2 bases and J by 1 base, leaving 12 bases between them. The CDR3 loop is CASSQTTGLSNQPQHF. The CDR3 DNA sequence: TGCGCCAGCAGCCAAACCACGGGGCTAAGCAATCAGCCCCAGCATTTT.

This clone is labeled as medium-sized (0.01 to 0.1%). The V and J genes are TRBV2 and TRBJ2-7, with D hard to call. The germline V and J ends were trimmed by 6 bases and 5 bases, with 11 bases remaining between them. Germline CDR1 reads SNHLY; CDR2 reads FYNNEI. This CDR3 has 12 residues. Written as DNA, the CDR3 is TGTGCCAGCAGGGACCTGATTAACGAGCAGTACTTC. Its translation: CASRDLINEQYF. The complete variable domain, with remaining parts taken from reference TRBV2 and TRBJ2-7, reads EPEVTQTPSHQVTQMGQEVILRCVPISNHLYFYWYRQILGQKVEFLVSFYNNEISEKSEIFDDQFSVERPDGSNFTLKIRSTKLEDSAMYFCASRDLINEQYFGPGTRLTVT.

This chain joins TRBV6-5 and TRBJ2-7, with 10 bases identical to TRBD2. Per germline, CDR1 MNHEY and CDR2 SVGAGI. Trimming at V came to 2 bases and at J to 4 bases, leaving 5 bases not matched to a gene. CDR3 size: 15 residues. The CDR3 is CASSYGTSVRYEQYF. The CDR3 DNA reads TGTGCCAGCAGTTACGGGACTAGCGTCCGATACGAGCAGTACTTC.

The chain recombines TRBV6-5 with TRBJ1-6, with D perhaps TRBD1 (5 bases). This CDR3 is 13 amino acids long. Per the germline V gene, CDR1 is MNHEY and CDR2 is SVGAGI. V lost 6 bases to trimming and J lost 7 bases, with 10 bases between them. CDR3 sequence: CASRARGNSPLHF. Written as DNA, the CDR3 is TGTGCCAGCAGAGCCCGGGGGAATTCACCCCTCCACTTT.

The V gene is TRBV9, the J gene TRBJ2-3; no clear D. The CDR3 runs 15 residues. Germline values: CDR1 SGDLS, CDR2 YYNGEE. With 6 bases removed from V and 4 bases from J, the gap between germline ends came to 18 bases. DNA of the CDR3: TGTGCCAGCAACAACAGCCCCACGGTCGCAGATACGCAGTATTTT. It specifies CASNNSPTVADTQYF.

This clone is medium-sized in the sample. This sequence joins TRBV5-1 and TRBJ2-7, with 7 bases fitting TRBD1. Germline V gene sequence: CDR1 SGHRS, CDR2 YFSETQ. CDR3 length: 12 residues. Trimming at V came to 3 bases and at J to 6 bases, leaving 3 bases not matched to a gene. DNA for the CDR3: TGCGCCAGCAGCTCGACAGGGTTCGAGCAGTACTTC. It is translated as CASSSTGFEQYF.

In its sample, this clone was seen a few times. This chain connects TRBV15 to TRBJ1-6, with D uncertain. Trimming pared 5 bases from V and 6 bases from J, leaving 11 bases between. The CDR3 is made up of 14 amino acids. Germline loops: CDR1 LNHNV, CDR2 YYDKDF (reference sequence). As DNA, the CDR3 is TGTGCCACCAGCGGCCCTGGACCTAATTCACCCCTCCACTTT. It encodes CATSGPGPNSPLHF. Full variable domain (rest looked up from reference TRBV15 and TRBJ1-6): DAMVIQNPRYQVTQFGKPVTLSCSQTLNHNVMYWYQQKSSQAPKLLFHYYDKDFNNEADTPDNFQSRRPNTSFCFLDIRSPGLGDTAMYLCATSGPGPNSPLHFGNGTRLTVT.

This CDR3 is CASSLSRDRGYEQYF. The CDR3 DNA is TGTGCCAGCAGCCTCAGCCGGGACAGGGGGTACGAGCAGTACTTC. The rearrangement joins TRBV14 to TRBJ2-7, with TRBD1 identical over 11 bases. CDR1 is SGHDN, CDR2 FVKESK, per germline. The CDR3 loop spans 15 amino acids. V dropped 4 bases and J dropped 4; count of bases not matched to a gene: 6.

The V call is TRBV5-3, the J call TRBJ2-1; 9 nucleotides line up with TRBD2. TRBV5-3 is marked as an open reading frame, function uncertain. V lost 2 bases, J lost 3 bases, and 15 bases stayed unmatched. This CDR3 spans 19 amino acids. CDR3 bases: TGTGCCAGAAGCTTCCGACTAGCGGCCGTCCCAACTGGCTACAATGAGCAGTTCTTC. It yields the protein CARSFRLAAVPTGYNEQFF.

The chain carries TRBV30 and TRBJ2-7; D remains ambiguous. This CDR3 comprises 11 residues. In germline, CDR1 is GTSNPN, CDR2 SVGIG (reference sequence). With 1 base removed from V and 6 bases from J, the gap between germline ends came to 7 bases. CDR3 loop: CAWSGRLEQYF. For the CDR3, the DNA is TGTGCCTGGAGTGGTCGGCTCGAGCAGTACTTC.

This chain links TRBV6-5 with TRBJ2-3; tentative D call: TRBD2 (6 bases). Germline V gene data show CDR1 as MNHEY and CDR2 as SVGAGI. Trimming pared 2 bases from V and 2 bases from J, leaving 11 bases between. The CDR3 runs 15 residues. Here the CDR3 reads CASSYGGYFTDTQYF. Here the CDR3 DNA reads TGTGCCAGCAGTTACGGGGGGTACTTCACAGATACGCAGTATTTT.

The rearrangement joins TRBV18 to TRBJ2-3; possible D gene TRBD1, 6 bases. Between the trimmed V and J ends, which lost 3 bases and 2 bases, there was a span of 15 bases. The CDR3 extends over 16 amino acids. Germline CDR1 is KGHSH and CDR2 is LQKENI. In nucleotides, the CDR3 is TGTGCCAGCTCACCGAGGGGACACCTAAACACAGATACGCAGTATTTT. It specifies CASSPRGHLNTDTQYF.

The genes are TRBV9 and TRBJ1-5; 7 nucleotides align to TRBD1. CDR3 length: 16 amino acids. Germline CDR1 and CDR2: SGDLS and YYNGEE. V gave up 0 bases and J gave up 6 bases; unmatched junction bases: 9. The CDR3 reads CASSVDDRERGQPQHF. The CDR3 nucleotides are TGTGCCAGCAGCGTAGACGACAGGGAAAGGGGTCAGCCCCAGCATTTT.

In nucleotides, the CDR3 is TGCGCCAGCAGCTTGGCAGGGCCCGGGGAGCTGTTTTTT. This gives the protein CASSLAGPGELFF. The genes are TRBV5-1 and TRBJ2-2, with D perhaps TRBD1 (5 bases). Per germline, CDR1 SGHRS and CDR2 YFSETQ. This CDR3 comprises 13 residues. V dropped 0 bases and J dropped 6 bases, with 6 bases sitting between them. Variable domain in full (rest from reference TRBV5-1 and TRBJ2-2): KAGVTQTPRYLIKTRGQQVTLSCSPISGHRSVSWYQQTPGQGLQFLFEYFSETQRNKGNFPGRFSGRQFSNSRSEMNVSTLELGDSALYLCASSLAGPGELFFGEGSRLTVL.

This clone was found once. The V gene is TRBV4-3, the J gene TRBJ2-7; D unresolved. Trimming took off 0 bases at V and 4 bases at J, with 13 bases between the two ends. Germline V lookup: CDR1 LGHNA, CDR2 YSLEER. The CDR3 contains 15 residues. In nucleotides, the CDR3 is TGCGCCAGCAGCCAAGATCAAGGAACAAGTTACGAGCAGTACTTC. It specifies CASSQDQGTSYEQYF.

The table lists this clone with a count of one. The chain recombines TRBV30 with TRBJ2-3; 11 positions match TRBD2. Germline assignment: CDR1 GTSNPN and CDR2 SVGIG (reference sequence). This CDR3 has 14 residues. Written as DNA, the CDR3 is TGTGCGTCCCCGACTAGCGGGGGCACAGATACGCAGTATTTT. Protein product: CASPTSGGTDTQYF.

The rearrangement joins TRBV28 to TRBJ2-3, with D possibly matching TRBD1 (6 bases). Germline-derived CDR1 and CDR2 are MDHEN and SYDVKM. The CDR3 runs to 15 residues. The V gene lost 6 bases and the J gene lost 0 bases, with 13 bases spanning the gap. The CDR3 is CASRDRLSSTDTQYF. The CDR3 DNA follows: TGTGCCAGCAGGGACAGATTATCTAGCACAGATACGCAGTATTTT.

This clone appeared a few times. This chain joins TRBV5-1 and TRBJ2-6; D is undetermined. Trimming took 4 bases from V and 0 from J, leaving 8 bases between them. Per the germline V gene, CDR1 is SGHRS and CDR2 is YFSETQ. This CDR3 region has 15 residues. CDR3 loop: CASSLGVSGANVLTF. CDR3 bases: TGCGCCAGCAGCCTAGGAGTCTCTGGGGCCAACGTCCTGACTTTC.